These T cell receptor beta chains were read from a single sample in a study of T-cell reconstitution after alpha-beta-depleted transplantation in children. TCRdb passed the PCR reads through MiXCR, listing each CDR3 protein once. The table shows 450,000 to 600,000 distinct CDR3 sequences, with over 10% occurring only once. Sequencing was performed on PBMCs, mostly from graft donor cells, taken 360 days after TCRalphabeta/CD19-depleted stem cell transplant. These receptors originate from a male patient aged 5 to 17 who had a stem cell transplant for acute myeloid leukemia, so the T cells may come from the graft donor. CDR3s include the opening cysteine and the closing phenylalanine or tryptophan. D genes are given only for firm matches.

V: TRBV7-2; D: .; length: 14; J: TRBJ2-3; CDR3: CASSARALRNTQYF
V: TRBV4-3; D: .; length: 13; J: TRBJ2-7; CDR3: CASSQGRYYEQYF
V: TRBV7-6; D: .; length: 11; J: TRBJ2-2; CDR3: CASRFAGELFF
V: TRBV9; D: .; length: 16; J: TRBJ2-3; CDR3: CASSLGRAARADTQYF
V: TRBV6-2/TRBV6-3; D: .; length: 14; J: TRBJ2-1; CDR3: CASSDSHPYNEQFF
V: TRBV6-2/TRBV6-3; D: .; length: 18; J: TRBJ2-1; CDR3: CASSPAPGGRVAYNEQFF
V: TRBV20-1; D: .; length: 12; J: TRBJ2-5; CDR3: CSASAHQETQYF
V: TRBV7-3; D: .; length: 13; J: TRBJ2-2; CDR3: CASSFGYPGELFF
V: TRBV12-3/TRBV12-4; D: .; length: 13; J: TRBJ2-7; CDR3: CASADRTAYEQYF
V: TRBV5-5; D: TRBD2; length: 16; J: TRBJ2-5; CDR3: CASSSGRLAGRETQYF
V: TRBV21-1; D: .; length: 14; J: TRBJ2-6; CDR3: CASSKGAGANVLTF
V: TRBV28; D: .; length: 15; J: TRBJ2-3; CDR3: CASSLEGPFTDTQYF
V: TRBV5-1; D: .; length: 13; J: TRBJ2-1; CDR3: CASSLGAAGEQFF
V: TRBV12-3/TRBV12-4; D: .; length: 14; J: TRBJ2-5; CDR3: CASSFKGFQETQYF
V: TRBV12-3/TRBV12-4; D: TRBD2; length: 13; J: TRBJ2-7; CDR3: CASSSTSGAYWYF
V: TRBV23-1; D: .; length: 19; J: TRBJ1-5; CDR3: CASSQSTRAEGPSNQPQHF
V: TRBV12-3/TRBV12-4; D: .; length: 15; J: TRBJ2-3; CDR3: CASTPIGTATDTQYF
V: TRBV18; D: TRBD2; length: 17; J: TRBJ2-1; CDR3: CASSPTLAGLSYNEQFF
V: TRBV6-2/TRBV6-3; D: .; length: 12; J: TRBJ1-2; CDR3: CASSQTDRGYTF
V: TRBV7-6; D: TRBD2; length: 18; J: TRBJ2-2; CDR3: CASSPLAGLSPNTGELFF
V: TRBV28; D: .; length: 17; J: TRBJ2-2; CDR3: CASSFIRGTPNTGELFF
V: TRBV3-1; D: TRBD2; length: 15; J: TRBJ2-7; CDR3: CASSQASGSRGEQYF
V: TRBV7-9; D: .; length: 15; J: TRBJ1-1; CDR3: CASSLTQGSRTEAFF
V: TRBV27; D: .; length: 13; J: TRBJ2-5; CDR3: CASSPGVTETQYF
V: TRBV5-1; D: .; length: 14; J: TRBJ1-1; CDR3: CASSLEGQYTEAFF
V: TRBV12-3/TRBV12-4; D: .; length: 15; J: TRBJ2-7; CDR3: CASRDTGTPRDEQYF
V: TRBV5-1; D: .; length: 16; J: TRBJ2-4; CDR3: CASSLSAVAAKNIQYF